A selection of T cell receptor beta chains follows, all from one sample in a study of cytomegalovirus exposure and HLA in healthy donors. Data came from immunoSEQ multiplex PCR; TCRdb stores just in-frame clones and leaves some out. Among some 140,000 clones listed, about 80% were seen once. Sequenced material: PBMCs. The source of these receptors is a male donor in good health and CMV-seropositive. Both conserved end residues are part of each CDR3. The D gene is left open where the match is weak.

TRBJ1-4,TRBV6-5,TRBD1,TGTGCCAGCAGTCCCTCGGACAGGGGTTATGAAAAACTGTTTTTT,CASSPSDRGYEKLFF
TRBJ1-5,TRBV28,-,TGTGCCAGCAGGGGAGCTAGCAATCAGCCCCAGCATTTT,CASRGASNQPQHF
TRBJ2-7,TRBV9,-,TGTGCCAGCAGCTCCACCCTCAGCTACGAGCAGTACTTC,CASSSTLSYEQYF
TRBJ1-2,TRBV4-3,TRBD1,TGCGCCAGCAGCCAGGGACAGGACGAGAACTATGGCTACACCTTC,CASSQGQDENYGYTF
TRBJ2-1,TRBV4-1,-,TGCGCCAGCAGCCAAGGCGGCAGGGCATCCTACAATGAGCAGTTCTTC,CASSQGGRASYNEQFF
TRBJ2-1,TRBV7-7,TRBD2,TGTGCTAGCAGCTCAACATTGGGACTAGCGGACTACAATGAGCAGTTCTTC,CASSSTLGLADYNEQFF
TRBJ1-1,TRBV29-1,-,TGCAGCGTTTATAACACTGAAGCTTTCTTT,CSVYNTEAFF
TRBJ1-5,TRBV15,-,TGTGCCACCAGCACGGGAACCAATCAGCCCCAGCATTTT,CATSTGTNQPQHF
TRBJ2-7,TRBV27,TRBD2,TGTGCCAGCAGTACCCGGACTAGCATTTTCCACGAGCAGTACTTC,CASSTRTSIFHEQYF
TRBJ1-3,TRBV5-6,-,TGTGCCAGCAGCAACACGGCGGGCAGAAACACCATATATTTT,CASSNTAGRNTIYF
TRBJ1-1,TRBV18,-,TGTGCCAGCTCACCACACGCCAGGAGGTACACTGAAGCTTTCTTT,CASSPHARRYTEAFF
TRBJ2-7,TRBV6-7,-,TGTGCCAGCAGTTCTACAGGGTGGGTGAGCGAGCAGTACTTC,CASSSTGWVSEQYF
TRBJ2-7,TRBV27,-,TGTGCCAGCAGTCCCCAAGGGGGCTACGAGCAGTACTTC,CASSPQGGYEQYF
TRBJ2-3,TRBV25-1,-,TGTGCCAGCAGTGGGAAAGACAGTAGCACAGATACGCAGTATTTT,CASSGKDSSTDTQYF
TRBJ2-5,TRBV6-5,TRBD2,TGTGCCAGCAGTGCGGGGGGGGGACTTCAAGAGACCCAGTACTTC,CASSAGGGLQETQYF
TRBJ1-3,TRBV4-3,-,TGCGCCAGCAGCCAAGATCTTGGAGGAACTGGAAACACCATATATTTT,CASSQDLGGTGNTIYF
TRBJ2-5,TRBV6-5,TRBD1,TGTGCCAGCAGCCAGGACAGGGACTACCAAGAGACCCAGTACTTC,CASSQDRDYQETQYF
TRBJ1-2,TRBV4-3,-,TGCGCCAGCAGCCAAGACCCCGACATTATGGCCGGAGGCTACACCTTC,CASSQDPDIMAGGYTF
TRBJ2-1,TRBV25-1,TRBD2,TGTGCCAGCAGTGAATCCGGGACTAGTCTAATATACAATGAGCAGTTCTTC,CASSESGTSLIYNEQFF
TRBJ2-7,TRBV11-1,-,TGTGCCAGCAGCTTAGGCCCCGGGAGCTCCTACGAGCAGTACTTC,CASSLGPGSSYEQYF